The 23 T cell receptor beta chains below were found in one sample sequenced in a study of blood T cell repertoires in COVID-19. Using immunoSEQ multiplex PCR, the repertoire was profiled, and TCRdb retains in-frame clones only, with some absent. The sample has 75,000 to 90,000 clones, roughly 78% seen once. Sequenced input: peripheral blood. These TCRs come from a woman aged 70-85 years with acute or convalescent COVID-19.

The rearrangement links TRBV12-5 to TRBJ2-3, with 9 positions matching TRBD2. CDR1 LGHNT and CDR2 FRNRAP come from the germline V gene. This CDR3 comprises 14 residues. Trimming at V came to 5 bases and at J to 4 bases, leaving 4 bases not matched to a gene. The CDR3 sequence: CASGRAGGPDTQYF. The CDR3 region has the DNA TGTGCTAGTGGTCGAGCGGGGGGCCCAGATACGCAGTATTTT.

DNA for the CDR3: TGTGCCAGCTCACCAGACAGGGTAAACTCCTACGAGCAGTACTTC. Translating gives CASSPDRVNSYEQYF. The rearrangement links TRBV18 to TRBJ2-7; TRBD1 matches 7 bases. The CDR3 consists of 15 residues. V was pared by 2 bases and J by 0 bases, with 4 bases of the junction left unmatched. Germline loops: CDR1 KGHSH, CDR2 LQKENI.

The chain combines TRBV7-9 with TRBJ1-4, with D possibly TRBD1 on 6 matching bases. Germline V CDR1 and CDR2: SEHNR, FQNEAQ (reference sequence). CDR3 size: 16 residues. V was pared by 0 bases and J by 7 bases, with 15 bases between. CDR3 sequence (DNA): TGTGCCAGCAGCTTAGCGAGGGGCCAGGGGAGTGAAAAACTGTTTTTT. Residues: CASSLARGQGSEKLFF.

The chain employs TRBV7-8 and TRBJ2-1; 14 bases map to TRBD2. The CDR3 totals 13 residues. The J segment lost 7 bases and the V segment lost 11 bases, leaving 4 bases of the junction unmatched. Germline CDR1 reads SGHVS; CDR2 reads FQNEAQ. CDR3: CAGGTSGGNEQFF. The CDR3 DNA reads TGTGCCGGAGGGACTAGCGGGGGAAATGAGCAGTTCTTC.

This chain uses TRBV9 with TRBJ1-2, with 8 nucleotides matching TRBD1. V was pared by 2 bases and J by 4 bases, with 7 bases of the junction left unmatched. Germline CDR1 reads SGDLS; CDR2 reads YYNGEE. CDR3 length: 15 amino acids. The CDR3 DNA reads as TGTGCCAGCAGCGTGATGGACAGGGCGTCCTATGGCTACACCTTC. This gives the protein CASSVMDRASYGYTF.

The chain is built from TRBV27 and TRBJ1-1, with 7 bases matching TRBD1. The V and J ends lost 8 bases and 7 bases, in that order; junction bases with no gene match: 10. The CDR3 is made up of 13 amino acids. Germline loops: CDR1 MNHEY, CDR2 SMNVEV (reference sequence). CDR3 sequence (DNA): TGTGCCAGCCAGAGGGGGCAGGCGGGTGAAGCTTTCTTT. It encodes CASQRGQAGEAFF.

The chain has TRBV4-2 and TRBJ1-2; D is undetermined. The CDR3 spans 13 residues. V lost 3 bases, J lost 6 bases, and 11 bases lay in between. Germline assignment: CDR1 LGHNA and CDR2 YNFKEQ. The CDR3 DNA sequence: TGTGCCAGCAGCCACGACGGAGACGATGGCTACACCTTC. This gives the protein CASSHDGDDGYTF.

The table lists this clone with a few counts. The chain carries TRBV4-3 and TRBJ1-1, with TRBD1 matching over 8 bases. Germline V lookup: CDR1 LGHNA, CDR2 YSLEER. CDR3 length: 14 amino acids. Losses at the gene ends were 4 bases for V and 4 bases for J; bases not matched to a gene: 5. CDR3 in DNA: TGCGCCAGCAGCCGTGACAGGGGAGCCACTGAAGCTTTCTTT. Amino acid sequence: CASSRDRGATEAFF.

CDR3 loop: CASSFGQLAHTGELFF. DNA of the CDR3: TGCGCCAGCAGCTTTGGACAGCTAGCCCACACCGGGGAGCTGTTTTTT. V and J are TRBV5-1 and TRBJ2-2, with D possibly being TRBD1 (6 bases). Germline CDR1 reads SGHRS; CDR2 reads YFSETQ. CDR3 size: 16 residues. V lost 2 bases and J lost 3, with 14 bases in between.

The CDR3 protein is CATSISIAGGDTDTQYF. DNA for the CDR3: TGTGCCACCAGTATTTCAATAGCGGGGGGCGACACAGATACGCAGTATTTT. The rearrangement uses TRBV24-1 and TRBJ2-3; TRBD2 matches 10 bases. Per germline, CDR1 KGHDR and CDR2 SFDVKD. CDR3 length: 17 amino acids. J gave up 2 bases and V 6 bases, and 10 bases lay outside the gene matches.

This clone occurred a few times. The chain combines TRBV11-2 with TRBJ1-1; D remains ambiguous. Germline-derived CDR1 and CDR2 are SGHAT and FQNNGV. This CDR3 has 12 amino acids. Trimming stripped 4 bases from V and 5 bases from J, with 8 bases between. CDR3 in amino acids: CASSSYRTEAFF. CDR3 sequence (DNA): TGTGCCAGCAGCTCGTACAGAACTGAAGCTTTCTTT. The full variable domain, rest sourced from reference TRBV11-2 and TRBJ1-1, is EAGVAQSPRYKIIEKRQSVAFWCNPISGHATLYWYQQILGQGPKLLIQFQNNGVVDDSQLPKDRFSAERLKGVDSTLKIQPAKLEDSAVYLCASSSYRTEAFFGQGTRLTVV.

This clone appeared a few times. J is TRBJ1-2 and V is TRBV5-1, with D tentatively TRBD1 (6 bases). The CDR3 is made up of 16 amino acids. Germline V gene sequence: CDR1 SGHRS, CDR2 YFSETQ. Trimming took off 4 bases at V and 0 bases at J, with 16 bases between the two ends. The CDR3 is CASSIASGVANYGYTF. As DNA, the CDR3 is TGCGCCAGCAGCATAGCCTCAGGGGTCGCTAACTATGGCTACACCTTC.

The chain is built from TRBV7-2 and TRBJ1-1, with 11 bases aligning to TRBD1. CDR1 is SGHTA, CDR2 FQGNSA, per germline. The CDR3 is 14 amino acids. J was trimmed by 10 bases and V by 5 bases; bases with no gene match: 9. CDR3 amino acids: CASSPPGQGVGAFF. The CDR3 DNA sequence: TGTGCCAGCAGCCCACCGGGACAGGGGGTCGGAGCTTTCTTT.

The chain joins TRBV6-2 or TRBV6-3 to TRBJ1-1; D not resolved. The germline V gene encodes CDR1 MNHEY and CDR2 SVGEGT. The V end lost 6 bases, the J end lost 3 bases, and 23 bases lay between the germline ends. The CDR3 has 17 amino acids. The CDR3 DNA is TGTGCCAGCAGCCCCATTGGTTTATCGGGGAAGGACACTGAAGCTTTCTTT. Protein sequence: CASSPIGLSGKDTEAFF.

DNA for the CDR3: TGTGCCAGCAGCGCTAATCCCAACTATGGCTACACCTTC. This gives the protein CASSANPNYGYTF. The chain combines TRBV7-2 with TRBJ1-2; D is undetermined. CDR1 is SGHTA, CDR2 FQGNSA, per germline. V was cut by 5 bases and J by 2 bases, with 9 bases left in between. The CDR3 runs to 13 residues.

The table lists this clone with a count of one. The limits of the CDR3 on the DNA are not certain, so only TCRdb's listed CDR3 is given. The J gene is TRBJ1-2, the V gene TRBV9; the table gives TRBD1 as D, unverified against the DNA. Germline assignment: CDR1 SGDLS and CDR2 YYNGEE. The CDR3 contains 11 residues when both ends are counted. The CDR3 region is CASSVGTGITF.

The chain carries TRBV9 and TRBJ2-7, with 10 positions matching TRBD1. This CDR3 is built from 16 residues. With V trimmed by 0 bases and J by 1 base, 4 bases remained unmatched. Germline-derived CDR1 and CDR2 are SGDLS and YYNGEE. The CDR3 region has the DNA TGTGCCAGCAGCGTAGACCGGGACAGGGGTTCCTACGAGCAGTACTTC. Amino acids: CASSVDRDRGSYEQYF.

This clone was found once. This sequence joins TRBV6-5 and TRBJ1-5, with unresolved D. In germline, CDR1 is MNHEY, CDR2 SVGAGI. Trimming stripped 8 bases from V and 1 base from J, with 15 bases between. This CDR3 has 15 amino acids. CDR3 coding DNA: TGTGCCAGCGGAAGGACGAGAGGGAGCAATCAGCCCCAGCATTTT. Amino acid sequence: CASGRTRGSNQPQHF.

This clone came up a few times. This sequence joins TRBV25-1 and TRBJ1-4, with D tentatively TRBD1 (5 bases). The germline CDR1 and CDR2 sequences are MGHDK and SYGVNS. Trimming left V 4 bases short and J 7 bases short, with 16 bases between. The CDR3 extends over 15 amino acids. The CDR3 nucleotides are TGTGCCAGCAGTGTCGGACAAGGATGGAGTGAAAAACTGTTTTTT. This codes for CASSVGQGWSEKLFF.

The chain couples TRBV11-2 to TRBJ1-2, with D hard to call. Per germline, CDR1 SGHAT and CDR2 FQNNGV. V lost 8 bases, J lost 7 bases, and 14 bases lay in between. The CDR3 runs to 12 residues. Here the CDR3 reads CASGGLSSGYTF. The CDR3 bases are TGTGCCAGCGGAGGACTTTCATCTGGCTACACCTTC.

This chain uses TRBV18 with TRBJ2-7; D may be TRBD1 (6 bases). This CDR3 contains 14 residues. Germline lookup yields CDR1 KGHSH and CDR2 LQKENI. Trimming pared 3 bases from V and 5 bases from J, leaving 14 bases between. The CDR3: CASSPGIDRNEQYF. CDR3 coding DNA: TGTGCCAGCTCACCCGGTATAGACAGGAACGAGCAGTACTTC.

This clone was picked up one time. This chain connects TRBV19 to TRBJ1-2; TRBD1 agrees at 7 bases. Germline assignment: CDR1 LNHDA and CDR2 SQIVND (reference sequence). This CDR3 has 14 residues. V gave up 4 bases and J gave up 1 base; unmatched junction bases: 3. The CDR3 DNA reads TGTGCCAGTAGTACTGGGGACAGTAACTATGGCTACACCTTC. Translated, it gives CASSTGDSNYGYTF. Filled out from reference TRBV19 and TRBJ1-2, the complete variable domain reads DGGITQSPKYLFRKEGQNVTLSCEQNLNHDAMYWYRQDPGQGLRLIYYSQIVNDFQKGDIAEGYSVSREKKESFPLTVTSAQKNPTAFYLCASSTGDSNYGYTFGSGTRLTVV.

V usage is TRBV10-3 and J usage is TRBJ2-2; tentatively, D is TRBD2 (6 bases). The CDR3 contains 16 residues. Germline lookup yields CDR1 ENHRY and CDR2 SYGVKD. The V gene lost 10 bases and the J gene lost 0 bases, with 18 bases spanning the gap. The CDR3 loop is CATSISGDPNTGELFF. The CDR3 nucleotides are TGTGCCACATCCATCTCGGGGGACCCGAACACCGGGGAGCTGTTTTTT.